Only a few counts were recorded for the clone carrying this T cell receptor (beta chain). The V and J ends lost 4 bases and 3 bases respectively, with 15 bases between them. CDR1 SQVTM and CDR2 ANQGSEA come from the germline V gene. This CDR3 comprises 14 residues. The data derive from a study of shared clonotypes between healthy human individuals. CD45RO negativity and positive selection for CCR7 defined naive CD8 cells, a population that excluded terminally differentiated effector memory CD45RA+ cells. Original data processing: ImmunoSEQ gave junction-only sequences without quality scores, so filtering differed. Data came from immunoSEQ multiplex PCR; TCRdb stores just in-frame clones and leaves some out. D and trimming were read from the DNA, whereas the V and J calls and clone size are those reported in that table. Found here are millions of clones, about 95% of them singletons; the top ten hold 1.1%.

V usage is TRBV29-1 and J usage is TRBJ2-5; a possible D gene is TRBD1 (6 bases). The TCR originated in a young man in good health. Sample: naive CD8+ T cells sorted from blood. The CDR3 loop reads CSVVQGTKKETQYF. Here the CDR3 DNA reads TGCAGCGTTGTGCAGGGGACCAAAAAAGAGACCCAGTACTTC.